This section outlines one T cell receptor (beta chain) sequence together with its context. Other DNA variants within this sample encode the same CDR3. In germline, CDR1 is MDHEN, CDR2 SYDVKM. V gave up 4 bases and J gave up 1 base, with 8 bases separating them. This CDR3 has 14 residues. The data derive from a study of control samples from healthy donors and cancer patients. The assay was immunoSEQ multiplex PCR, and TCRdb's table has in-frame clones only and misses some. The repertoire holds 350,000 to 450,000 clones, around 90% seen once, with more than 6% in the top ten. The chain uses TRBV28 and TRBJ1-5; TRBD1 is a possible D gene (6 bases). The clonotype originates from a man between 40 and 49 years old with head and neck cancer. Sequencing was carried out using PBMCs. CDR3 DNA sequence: TGTGCCAGCAGTTCTGGGGGCAGCAATCAGCCCCAGCATTTT. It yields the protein CASSSGGSNQPQHF.